This T cell receptor (beta chain) was documented in a study of blood T cell repertoires in COVID-19. Background on the study: The analysed material was cDNA or gDNA that came from T cells, B-cell-depleted T cells, or PBMCs.

Remarks on this clone: Other DNA sequences in this sample translate to the same CDR3.

Germline CDR1 reads LGHDT; CDR2 reads YNNKEL (reference sequence). The CDR3 extends over 16 amino acids. The ends lost 1 base at V and 2 bases at J; junction bases unmatched: 4. Data came from immunoSEQ multiplex PCR; TCRdb stores just in-frame clones and leaves some out. The table has approximately 170,000 clones, about 81% seen once; the top ten hold approximately 10%. V and J are TRBV3-1 (or the pseudogene TRBV3-2) and TRBJ2-2; TRBD2 matches at 7 bases. The receptor was isolated from a man aged 60 to 69 with active or convalescent COVID-19. The sequencing sample was made of peripheral blood. The CDR3 bases are TGTGCCAGCAGCCAAGGTCCTAGCGGCAACACCGGGGAGCTGTTTTTT. Its protein product is CASSQGPSGNTGELFF.